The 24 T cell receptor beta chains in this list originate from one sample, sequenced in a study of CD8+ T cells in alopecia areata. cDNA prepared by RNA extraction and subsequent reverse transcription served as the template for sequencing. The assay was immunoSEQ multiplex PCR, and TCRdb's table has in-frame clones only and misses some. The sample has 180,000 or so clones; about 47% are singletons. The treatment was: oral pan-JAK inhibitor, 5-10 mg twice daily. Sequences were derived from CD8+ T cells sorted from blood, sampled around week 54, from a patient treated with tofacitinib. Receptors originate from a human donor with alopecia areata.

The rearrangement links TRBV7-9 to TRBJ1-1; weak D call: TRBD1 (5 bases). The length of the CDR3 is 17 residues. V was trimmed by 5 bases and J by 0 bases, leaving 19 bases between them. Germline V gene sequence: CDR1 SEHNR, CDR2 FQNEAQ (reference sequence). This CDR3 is CASSPPVREGLNTEAFF. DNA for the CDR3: TGTGCCAGCAGCCCCCCCGTCAGGGAGGGTTTGAACACTGAAGCTTTCTTT.

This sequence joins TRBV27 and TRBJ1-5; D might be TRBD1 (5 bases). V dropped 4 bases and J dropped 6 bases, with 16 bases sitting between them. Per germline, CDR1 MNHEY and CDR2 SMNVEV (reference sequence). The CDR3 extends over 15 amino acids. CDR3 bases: TGTGCCAGCAGTTCACTCGGGGCAGCGAGTCAGCCCCAGCATTTT. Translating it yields CASSSLGAASQPQHF.

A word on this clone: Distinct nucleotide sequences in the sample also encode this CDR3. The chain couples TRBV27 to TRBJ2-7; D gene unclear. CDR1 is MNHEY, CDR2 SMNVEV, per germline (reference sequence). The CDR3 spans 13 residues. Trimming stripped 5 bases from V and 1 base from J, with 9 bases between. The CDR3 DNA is TGTGCCAGCAGTCTTACCGCTTCCTACGAGCAGTACTTC. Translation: CASSLTASYEQYF.

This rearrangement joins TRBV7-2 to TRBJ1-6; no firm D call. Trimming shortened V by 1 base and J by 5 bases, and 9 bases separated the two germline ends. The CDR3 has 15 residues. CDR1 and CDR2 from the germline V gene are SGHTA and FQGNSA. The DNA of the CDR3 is TGTGCCAGCAGCTTAGTGGTGCAGGATAATTCACCCCTCCACTTT. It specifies CASSLVVQDNSPLHF.

CDR3 sequence: CASSLWGQGVAKNIQYF. Written as DNA, the CDR3 is TGTGCCAGCAGCCTGTGGGGACAGGGTGTAGCCAAAAACATTCAGTACTTC. This chain joins TRBV5-6 and TRBJ2-4; 9 bases align to TRBD1. Germline CDR1 reads SGHDT; CDR2 reads YYEEEE. After removal of 4 bases from V and 0 bases from J, the junction contained 8 bases not matched to a gene. The CDR3 consists of 17 residues.

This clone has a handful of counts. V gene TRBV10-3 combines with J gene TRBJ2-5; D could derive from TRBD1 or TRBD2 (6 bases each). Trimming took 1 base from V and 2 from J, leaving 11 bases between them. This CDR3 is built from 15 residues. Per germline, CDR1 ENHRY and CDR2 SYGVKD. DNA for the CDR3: TGTGCCATCAGTGAGTTGGGGGGCCCTCAAGAGACCCAGTACTTC. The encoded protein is CAISELGGPQETQYF.

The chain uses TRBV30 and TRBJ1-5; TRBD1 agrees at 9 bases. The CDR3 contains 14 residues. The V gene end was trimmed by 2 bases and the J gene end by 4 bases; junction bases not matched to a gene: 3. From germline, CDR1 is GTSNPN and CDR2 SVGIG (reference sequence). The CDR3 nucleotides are TGTGCCTGGAGTAAAGACAGGGGGAATCAGCCCCAGCATTTT. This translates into CAWSKDRGNQPQHF. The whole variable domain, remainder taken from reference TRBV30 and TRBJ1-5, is SQTIHQWPATLVQPVGSPLSLECTVEGTSNPNLYWYRQAAGRGLQLLFYSVGIGQISSEVPQNLSASRPQDRQFILSSKKLLLSDSGFYLCAWSKDRGNQPQHFGDGTRLSIL.

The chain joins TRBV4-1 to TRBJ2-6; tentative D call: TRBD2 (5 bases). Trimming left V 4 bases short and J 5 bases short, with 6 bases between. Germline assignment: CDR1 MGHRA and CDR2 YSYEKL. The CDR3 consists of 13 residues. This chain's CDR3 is CASSPGRANVLTF. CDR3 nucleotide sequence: TGCGCCAGCAGCCCGGGAAGGGCCAACGTCCTGACTTTC.

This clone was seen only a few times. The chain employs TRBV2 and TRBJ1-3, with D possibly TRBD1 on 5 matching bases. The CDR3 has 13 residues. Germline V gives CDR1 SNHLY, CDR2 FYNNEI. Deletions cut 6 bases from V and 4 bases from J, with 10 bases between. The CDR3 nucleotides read TGTGCCAGCAGCCCGGGGGAAGGAAACACCATATATTTT. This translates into CASSPGEGNTIYF.

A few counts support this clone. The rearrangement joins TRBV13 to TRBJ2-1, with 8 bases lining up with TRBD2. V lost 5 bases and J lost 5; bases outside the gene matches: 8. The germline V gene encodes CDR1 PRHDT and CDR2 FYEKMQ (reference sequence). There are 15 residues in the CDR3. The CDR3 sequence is CASSPAGAMDNEQFF. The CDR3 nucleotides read TGTGCCAGCAGCCCAGCGGGGGCGATGGACAATGAGCAGTTCTTC. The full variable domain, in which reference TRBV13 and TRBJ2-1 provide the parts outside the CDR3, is AAGVIQSPRHLIKEKRETATLKCYPIPRHDTVYWYQQGPGQDPQFLISFYEKMQSDKGSIPDRFSAQQFSDYHSELNMSSLELGDSALYFCASSPAGAMDNEQFFGPGTRLTVL.

The CDR3 DNA is TGTGCCAGCAGCTCCTTAGTCCTAACAGGGGCCGGGGAGACCCAGTACTTC. Translating gives CASSSLVLTGAGETQYF. V gene TRBV7-9 combines with J gene TRBJ2-5; 7 nucleotides match TRBD1. V shed 4 bases and J 5 bases; nucleotides not matched to a gene: 16. The CDR3 length is 17 residues. Germline CDR1 and CDR2: SEHNR and FQNEAQ (reference sequence).

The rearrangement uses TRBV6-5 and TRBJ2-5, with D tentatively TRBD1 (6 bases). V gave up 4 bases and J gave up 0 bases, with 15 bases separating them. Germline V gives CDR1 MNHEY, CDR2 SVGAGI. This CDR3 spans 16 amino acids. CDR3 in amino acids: CASSFFADRNQETQYF. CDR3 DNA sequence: TGTGCCAGCAGTTTCTTCGCAGACAGGAACCAAGAGACCCAGTACTTC.

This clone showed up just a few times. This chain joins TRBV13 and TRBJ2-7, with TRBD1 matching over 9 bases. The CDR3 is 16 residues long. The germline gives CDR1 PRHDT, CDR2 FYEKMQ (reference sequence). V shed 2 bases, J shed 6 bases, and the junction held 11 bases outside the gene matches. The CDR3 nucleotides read TGTGCCAGCAGCTTAAGAAGACAGGGGGGATTTATCGAGCAGTACTTC. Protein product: CASSLRRQGGFIEQYF.

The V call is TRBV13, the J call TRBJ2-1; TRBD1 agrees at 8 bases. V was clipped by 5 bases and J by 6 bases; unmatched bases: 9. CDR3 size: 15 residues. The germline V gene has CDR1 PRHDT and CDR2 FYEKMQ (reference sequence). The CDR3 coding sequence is TGTGCCAGCAGCCGGGGCCCACAGGGGGTCAATGAGCAGTTCTTC. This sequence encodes CASSRGPQGVNEQFF.

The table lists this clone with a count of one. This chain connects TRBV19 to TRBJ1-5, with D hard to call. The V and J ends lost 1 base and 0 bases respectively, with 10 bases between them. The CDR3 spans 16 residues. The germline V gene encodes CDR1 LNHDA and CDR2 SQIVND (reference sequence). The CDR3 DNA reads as TGTGCCAGTAGTATAGCGGAACAGTATAGCAATCAGCCCCAGCATTTT. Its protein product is CASSIAEQYSNQPQHF.

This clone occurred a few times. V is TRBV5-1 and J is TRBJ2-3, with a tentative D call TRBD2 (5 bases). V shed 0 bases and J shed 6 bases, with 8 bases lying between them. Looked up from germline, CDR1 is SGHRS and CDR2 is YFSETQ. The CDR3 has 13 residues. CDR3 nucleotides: TGCGCCAGCAGCTTGGACGGCGGGGATACGCAGTATTTT. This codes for CASSLDGGDTQYF.

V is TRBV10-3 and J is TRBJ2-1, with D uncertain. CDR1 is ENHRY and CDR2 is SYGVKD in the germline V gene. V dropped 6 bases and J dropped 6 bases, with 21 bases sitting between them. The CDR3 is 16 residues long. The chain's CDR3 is CAISTTPGALGNEQFF. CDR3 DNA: TGTGCCATCAGCACTACCCCAGGAGCGTTGGGCAATGAGCAGTTCTTC.

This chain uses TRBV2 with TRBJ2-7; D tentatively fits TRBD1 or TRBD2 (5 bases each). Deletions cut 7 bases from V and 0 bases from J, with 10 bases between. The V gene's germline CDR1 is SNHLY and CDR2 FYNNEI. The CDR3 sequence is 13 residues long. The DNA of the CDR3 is TGTGCCAGCATCCGGGACCTCTCCTACGAGCAGTACTTC. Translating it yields CASIRDLSYEQYF.

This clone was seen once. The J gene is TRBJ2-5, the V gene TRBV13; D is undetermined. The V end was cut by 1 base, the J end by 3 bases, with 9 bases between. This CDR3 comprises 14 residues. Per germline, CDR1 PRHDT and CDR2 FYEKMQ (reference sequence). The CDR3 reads CASSLETVKETQYF. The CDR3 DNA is TGTGCCAGCAGCTTAGAGACGGTTAAAGAGACCCAGTACTTC.

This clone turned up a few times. The CDR3 protein is CASSQNLGSYEQYF. The CDR3 DNA sequence: TGTGCCAGCAGCCAGAACCTTGGATCCTACGAGCAGTACTTC. The rearrangement joins TRBV4-2 to TRBJ2-7; no reliable D call. CDR3 size: 14 residues. The ends were cut back, 3 bases at V and 1 base at J, with 10 bases in the middle. CDR1 is LGHNA, CDR2 YNFKEQ, per germline.

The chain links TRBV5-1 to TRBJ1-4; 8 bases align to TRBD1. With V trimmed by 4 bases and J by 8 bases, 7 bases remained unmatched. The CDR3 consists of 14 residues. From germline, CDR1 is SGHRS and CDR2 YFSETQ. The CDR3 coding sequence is TGCGCCAGCAGCCTCAGACAGGGGAGCGAAAAACTGTTTTTT. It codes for CASSLRQGSEKLFF.

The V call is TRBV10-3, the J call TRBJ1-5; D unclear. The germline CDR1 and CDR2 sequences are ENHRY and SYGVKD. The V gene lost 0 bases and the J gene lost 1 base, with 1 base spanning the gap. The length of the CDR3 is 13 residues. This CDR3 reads CAISESSNQPQHF. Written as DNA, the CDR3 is TGTGCCATCAGTGAGTCGAGCAATCAGCCCCAGCATTTT.

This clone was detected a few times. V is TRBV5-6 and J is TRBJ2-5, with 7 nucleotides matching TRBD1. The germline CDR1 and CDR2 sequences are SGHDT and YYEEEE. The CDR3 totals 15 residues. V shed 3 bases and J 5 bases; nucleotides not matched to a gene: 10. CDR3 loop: CASSSPRGPGETQYF. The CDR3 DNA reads TGTGCCAGCAGCTCCCCAAGGGGGCCGGGGGAGACCCAGTACTTC.

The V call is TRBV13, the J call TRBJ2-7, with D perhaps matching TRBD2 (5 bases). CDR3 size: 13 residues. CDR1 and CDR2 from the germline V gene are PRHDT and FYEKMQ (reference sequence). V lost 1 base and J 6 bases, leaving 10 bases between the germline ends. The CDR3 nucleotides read TGTGCCAGCAGCTTAGTTGGGAGAAGCGAGCAGTACTTC. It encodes CASSLVGRSEQYF.